This T cell receptor beta chain stems from a study of beta chain features in type 1 diabetes. Across the study: In all, some 100,000,000 sorted cells from all samples were analyzed.

Notes on the study in general: Any PCR bias toward short templates would affect both groups alike.

A remark on this clone: Its antigen remains unidentified.

The CDR3 runs 14 residues. Trimming removed 4 bases from V and 8 bases from J, with 14 bases in between. Germline V CDR1 and CDR2: MDHEN, SYDVKM. The whole isolated RNA underwent reverse transcription, so sequencing captured expressed TCRB transcripts. Repertoires were generated with immunoSEQ multiplex PCR, while TCRdb's copy carries only in-frame clones and drops some. The repertoire holds some 400,000 clones, with more than 13% as singletons. Central memory, naive, regulatory and stem cell-like memory CD4+ cells were sorted by CD45RO/CCR7/CD25/CD127/CD95/CD27. J is TRBJ1-4 and V is TRBV28; D is uncertain. The sequenced material came from naive CD4+ T cells from blood. The receptor's source is a woman aged 18-30 years in good health. As DNA, the CDR3 is TGTGCCAGCAGTTCACCCCCCGTTGAGGAAAAACTGTTTTTT. It yields the protein CASSSPPVEEKLFF.